A selection of T cell receptor beta chains follows, all from one sample in a study of CD8+ T cells in alopecia areata. TCRdb's copy holds only in-frame clones and misses some; the assay was immunoSEQ multiplex PCR. The table lists a few hundred thousand clones, less than 45% of them singletons. The material sequenced was CD4+ T cells sorted from blood, taken at approximately week 39, from a patient treated with tofacitinib. The receptors shown here come from a human donor with alopecia areata. Both conserved end residues are part of each CDR3. Fields, in order: CDR3 DNA, CDR3 protein, clone size, D gene, J gene, V gene. The D gene is left open where the match is weak. Size values are once, few and many counts, or a class for expanded clones, and some rows have none.

CDR3 DNA: TGTGCCAGCAGTTTATTAGGCAGCAACAATCAGCCCCAGCATTTT
CDR3 protein: CASSLLGSNNQPQHF
clone size: .
D gene: .
J gene: TRBJ1-5
V gene: TRBV28

CDR3 DNA: TGTGCCACCAGCAGAGAGCACAGGGGAGTCGAAAAACTGTTTTTT
CDR3 protein: CATSREHRGVEKLFF
clone size: .
D gene: TRBD1
J gene: TRBJ1-4
V gene: TRBV15

CDR3 DNA: TGTGCCAGCAGTGAACCCGACAGGGGCTATGGCTACACCTTC
CDR3 protein: CASSEPDRGYGYTF
clone size: .
D gene: TRBD1
J gene: TRBJ1-2
V gene: TRBV6-1

CDR3 DNA: TGTGCCACCAGTCCTGCGGGACCCAGGGGTCAGCCCCAGCATTTT
CDR3 protein: CATSPAGPRGQPQHF
clone size: many
D gene: .
J gene: TRBJ1-5
V gene: TRBV15

CDR3 DNA: TGTGCCAGCAGTGCCTTGGACACGATAGCGGGCTACACCTTC
CDR3 protein: CASSALDTIAGYTF
clone size: many
D gene: .
J gene: TRBJ1-2
V gene: TRBV28

CDR3 DNA: TGTGCCAGCAGCGCGATCGGCGGGAGGGCCTACAATGAGCAGTTCTTC
CDR3 protein: CASSAIGGRAYNEQFF
clone size: few
D gene: TRBD2
J gene: TRBJ2-1
V gene: TRBV7-8

CDR3 DNA: TGTGCCAGCAGCTTAGGAGGTTTTGGCACTGAAGCTTTCTTT
CDR3 protein: CASSLGGFGTEAFF
clone size: .
D gene: .
J gene: TRBJ1-1
V gene: TRBV7-9

CDR3 DNA: TGTGCCACCAGCAGAGATTGGGGGACTAGCGGGACCAATGAGCAGTTCTTC
CDR3 protein: CATSRDWGTSGTNEQFF
clone size: .
D gene: TRBD2
J gene: TRBJ2-1
V gene: TRBV15

CDR3 DNA: TGTGCCAGCAGGGGGACAGGGGGTCGGGGCACTGAAGCTTTCTTT
CDR3 protein: CASRGTGGRGTEAFF
clone size: once
D gene: TRBD1
J gene: TRBJ1-1
V gene: TRBV6-1

CDR3 DNA: TGTGCCAGCTCAGAAAACACAGGGAACACTGAAGCTTTCTTT
CDR3 protein: CASSENTGNTEAFF
clone size: many
D gene: .
J gene: TRBJ1-1
V gene: TRBV18

CDR3 DNA: TGCGCCAGCAGCTCCGTACTGGCGGCTGCCGAGCAGTACTTC
CDR3 protein: CASSSVLAAAEQYF
clone size: .
D gene: .
J gene: TRBJ2-7
V gene: TRBV4-3

CDR3 DNA: TGTGCCAGCAGCTCCCGTTCCCTCTATGGCTACACCTTC
CDR3 protein: CASSSRSLYGYTF
clone size: .
D gene: .
J gene: TRBJ1-2
V gene: TRBV7-2

CDR3 DNA: TGTGCCAGCACCTCGACGGACACCTACGAGCAGTACTTC
CDR3 protein: CASTSTDTYEQYF
clone size: .
D gene: .
J gene: TRBJ2-7
V gene: TRBV6-1

CDR3 DNA: TGTGCCAGCTCATGGGGGGGCGAAAAGACCCAGTACTTC
CDR3 protein: CASSWGGEKTQYF
clone size: once
D gene: .
J gene: TRBJ2-5
V gene: TRBV18

CDR3 DNA: TGTGCCAGTAGTACCCGCGGGCGGGAGGGTCACAATGAGCAGTTCTTC
CDR3 protein: CASSTRGREGHNEQFF
clone size: .
D gene: TRBD2
J gene: TRBJ2-1
V gene: TRBV19

CDR3 DNA: TGTGCCACTCCCCCTAGGGCAGATACGCAGTATTTT
CDR3 protein: CATPPRADTQYF
clone size: .
D gene: .
J gene: TRBJ2-3
V gene: TRBV4-2

CDR3 DNA: TGTGCCAGCAGCTTTGGTAAGGGCACTGAAGCTTTCTTT
CDR3 protein: CASSFGKGTEAFF
clone size: .
D gene: .
J gene: TRBJ1-1
V gene: TRBV7-3